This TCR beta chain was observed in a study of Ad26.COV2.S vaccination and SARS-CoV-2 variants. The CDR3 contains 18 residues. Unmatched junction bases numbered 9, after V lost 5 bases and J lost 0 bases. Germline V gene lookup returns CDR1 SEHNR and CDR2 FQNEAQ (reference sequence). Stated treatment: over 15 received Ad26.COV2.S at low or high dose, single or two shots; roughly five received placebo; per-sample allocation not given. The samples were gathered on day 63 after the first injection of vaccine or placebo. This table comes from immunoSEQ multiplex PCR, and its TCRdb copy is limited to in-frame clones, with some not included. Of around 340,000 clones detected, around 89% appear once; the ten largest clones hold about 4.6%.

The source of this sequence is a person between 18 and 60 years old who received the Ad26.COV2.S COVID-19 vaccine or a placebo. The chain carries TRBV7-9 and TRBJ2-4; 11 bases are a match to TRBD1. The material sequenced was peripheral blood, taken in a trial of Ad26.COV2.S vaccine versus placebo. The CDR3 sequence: CASSLHPGQGVAKNIQYF. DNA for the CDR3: TGTGCCAGCAGCCTCCACCCGGGACAGGGGGTAGCCAAAAACATTCAGTACTTC.